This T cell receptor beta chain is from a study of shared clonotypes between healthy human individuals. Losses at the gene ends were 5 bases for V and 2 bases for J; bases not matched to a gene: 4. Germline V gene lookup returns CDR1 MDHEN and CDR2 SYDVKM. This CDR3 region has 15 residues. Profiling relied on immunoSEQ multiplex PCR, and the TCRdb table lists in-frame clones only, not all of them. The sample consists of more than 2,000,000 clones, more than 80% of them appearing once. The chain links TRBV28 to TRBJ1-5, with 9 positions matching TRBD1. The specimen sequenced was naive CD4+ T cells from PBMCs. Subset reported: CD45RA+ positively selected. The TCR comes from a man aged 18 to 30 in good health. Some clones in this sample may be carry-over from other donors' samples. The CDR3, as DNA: TGTGCCAGCAGTGACCGGACAGGGGGCAATCAGCCCCAGCATTTT. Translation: CASSDRTGGNQPQHF.